Listed below are T cell receptor beta chains from one sample, sequenced in a study of shared clonotypes between healthy human individuals. Clones were sequenced by immunoSEQ multiplex PCR, and TCRdb holds only the in-frame ones, with some missing. Of about 680,000 clones detected, about 91% appear once; the ten largest clones hold approximately 22%. The specimen sequenced was naive CD8+ T cells sorted from blood. The receptors here all came from a man aged 30 to 45 in good health. CDR3s include the opening cysteine and the closing phenylalanine or tryptophan. Each record gives: clone size, J gene, V gene, D gene, CDR3 protein, CDR3 DNA. D genes are given only for firm matches. Clone size is not always given. Where it is, it says once, few, many or a class for expanded clones.

>NA|TRBJ1-1|TRBV7-6|NA
CASSLTLHAEAFF
TGTGCCAGCAGCTTGACATTGCACGCTGAAGCTTTCTTT
>NA|TRBJ2-7|TRBV28|NA
CASTVLGSYEQYF
TGTGCCAGCACCGTGTTGGGCTCCTACGAGCAGTACTTC
>many|TRBJ2-3|TRBV7-6|NA
CASSRLGGTDTQYF
TGTGCCAGCAGCCGATTGGGGGGCACAGATACGCAGTATTTT
>NA|TRBJ2-1|TRBV28|NA
CASSPPLGSSYNEQFF
TGTGCCAGCAGTCCCCCCTTGGGGAGCTCCTACAATGAGCAGTTCTTC
>NA|TRBJ2-5|TRBV9|TRBD2
CASSATSGTQETQYF
TGTGCCAGCAGCGCGACTAGCGGCACTCAAGAGACCCAGTACTTC
>NA|TRBJ1-1|TRBV19|NA
CASSPRTGRNTEAFF
TGTGCCAGTAGTCCTCGGACCGGACGGAACACTGAAGCTTTCTTT
>NA|TRBJ2-2|TRBV19|NA
CASSIISSTGELFF
TGTGCCAGTAGTATTATTTCAAGCACCGGGGAGCTGTTTTTT
>NA|TRBJ2-2|TRBV27|NA
CASINTGELFF
TGTGCCAGCATCAACACCGGGGAGCTGTTTTTT
>NA|TRBJ2-5|TRBV7-6|NA
CASHLPDYPETQYF
TGTGCCAGCCATCTACCTGACTATCCGGAGACCCAGTACTTC
>NA|TRBJ1-2|TRBV2|NA
CASSDRQINYGYTF
TGTGCCAGCAGTGATCGACAGATTAACTATGGCTACACCTTC
>NA|TRBJ2-1|TRBV7-6|NA
CASSLAGGSDEQFF
TGTGCCAGCAGCTTAGCAGGCGGTTCGGATGAGCAGTTCTTC
>NA|TRBJ2-2|TRBV28|NA
CASSFLSAGELFF
TGTGCCAGCAGTTTTTTGTCGGCCGGGGAGCTGTTTTTT
>few|TRBJ2-1|TRBV27|TRBD2
CASSSIPGTSGRADEQFF
TGTGCCAGCAGTTCGATTCCCGGGACTAGCGGGAGGGCGGATGAGCAGTTCTTC
>few|TRBJ2-5|TRBV11-3|NA
CASSLAYQETQYF
TGTGCCAGCAGCTTAGCGTACCAAGAGACCCAGTACTTC